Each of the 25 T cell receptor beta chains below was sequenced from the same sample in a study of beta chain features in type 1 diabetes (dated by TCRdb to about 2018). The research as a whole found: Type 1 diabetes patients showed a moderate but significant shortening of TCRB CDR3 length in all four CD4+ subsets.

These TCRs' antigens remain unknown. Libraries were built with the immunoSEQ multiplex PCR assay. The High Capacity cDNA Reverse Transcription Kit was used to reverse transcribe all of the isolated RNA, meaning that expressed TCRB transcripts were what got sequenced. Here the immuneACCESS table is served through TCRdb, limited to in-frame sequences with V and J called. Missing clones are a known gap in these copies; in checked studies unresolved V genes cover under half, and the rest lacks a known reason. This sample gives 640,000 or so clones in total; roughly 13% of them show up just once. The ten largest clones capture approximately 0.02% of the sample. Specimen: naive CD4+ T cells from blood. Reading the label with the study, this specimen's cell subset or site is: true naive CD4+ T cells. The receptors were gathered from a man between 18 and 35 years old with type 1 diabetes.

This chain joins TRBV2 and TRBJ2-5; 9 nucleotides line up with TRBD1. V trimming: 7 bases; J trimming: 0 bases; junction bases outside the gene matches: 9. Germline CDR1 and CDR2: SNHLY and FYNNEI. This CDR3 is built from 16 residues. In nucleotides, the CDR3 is TGTGCCAGCAAGATTAGGGACAGGGAGAACCAAGAGACCCAGTACTTC. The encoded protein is CASKIRDRENQETQYF.

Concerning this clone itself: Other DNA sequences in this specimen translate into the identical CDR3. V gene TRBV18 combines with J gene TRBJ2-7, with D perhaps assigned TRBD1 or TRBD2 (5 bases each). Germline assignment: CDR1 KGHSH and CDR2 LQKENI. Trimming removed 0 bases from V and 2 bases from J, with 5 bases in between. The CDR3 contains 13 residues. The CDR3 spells CASSPPGAYEQYF. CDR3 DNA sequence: TGTGCCAGCTCACCACCGGGGGCCTACGAGCAGTACTTC.

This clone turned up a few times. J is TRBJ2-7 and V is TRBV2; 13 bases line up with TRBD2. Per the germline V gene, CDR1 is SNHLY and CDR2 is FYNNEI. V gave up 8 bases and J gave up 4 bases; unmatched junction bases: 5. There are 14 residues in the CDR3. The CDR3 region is CASRTSGGAYEQYF. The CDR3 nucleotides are TGTGCCAGCCGGACTAGCGGGGGAGCTTACGAGCAGTACTTC.

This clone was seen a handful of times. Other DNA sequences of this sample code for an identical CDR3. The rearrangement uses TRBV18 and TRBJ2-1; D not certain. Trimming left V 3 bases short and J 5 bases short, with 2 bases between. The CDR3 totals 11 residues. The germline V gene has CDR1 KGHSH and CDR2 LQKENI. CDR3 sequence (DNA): TGTGCCAGCTCACCGGACAATGAGCAGTTCTTC. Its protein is CASSPDNEQFF.

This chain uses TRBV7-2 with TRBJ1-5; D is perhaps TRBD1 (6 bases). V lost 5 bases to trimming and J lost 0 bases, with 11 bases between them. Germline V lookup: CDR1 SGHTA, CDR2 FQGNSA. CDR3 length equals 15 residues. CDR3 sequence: CASSTGTPSNQPQHF. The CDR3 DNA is TGTGCCAGCAGCACGGGGACACCTAGCAATCAGCCCCAGCATTTT.

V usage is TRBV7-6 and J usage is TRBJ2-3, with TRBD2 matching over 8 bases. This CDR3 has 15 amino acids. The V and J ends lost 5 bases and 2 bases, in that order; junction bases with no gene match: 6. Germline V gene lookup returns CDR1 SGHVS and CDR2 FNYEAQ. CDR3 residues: CASSPSGSYTDTQYF. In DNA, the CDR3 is TGTGCCAGCAGCCCTAGCGGGTCGTACACAGATACGCAGTATTTT.

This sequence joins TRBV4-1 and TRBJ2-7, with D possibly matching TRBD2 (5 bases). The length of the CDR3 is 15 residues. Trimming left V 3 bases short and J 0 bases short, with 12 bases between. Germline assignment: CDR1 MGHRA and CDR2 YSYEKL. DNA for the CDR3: TGCGCCAGCAGCCACCCCTCGGACTTCTCCTACGAGCAGTACTTC. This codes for CASSHPSDFSYEQYF.

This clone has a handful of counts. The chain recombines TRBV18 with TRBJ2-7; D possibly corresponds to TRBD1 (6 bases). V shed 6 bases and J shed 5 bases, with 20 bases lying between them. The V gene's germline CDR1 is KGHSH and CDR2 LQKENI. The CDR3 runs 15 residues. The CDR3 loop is CASSRQAGFADEQYF. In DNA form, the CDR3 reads TGTGCCAGCTCGCGACAGGCCGGCTTTGCCGACGAGCAGTACTTC.

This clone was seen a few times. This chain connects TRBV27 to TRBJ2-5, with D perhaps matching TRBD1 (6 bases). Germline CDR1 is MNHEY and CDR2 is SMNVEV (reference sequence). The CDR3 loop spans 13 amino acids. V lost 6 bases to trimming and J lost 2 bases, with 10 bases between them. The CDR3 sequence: CASRRQVQETQYF. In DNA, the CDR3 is TGTGCCAGCAGGAGACAGGTACAAGAGACCCAGTACTTC.

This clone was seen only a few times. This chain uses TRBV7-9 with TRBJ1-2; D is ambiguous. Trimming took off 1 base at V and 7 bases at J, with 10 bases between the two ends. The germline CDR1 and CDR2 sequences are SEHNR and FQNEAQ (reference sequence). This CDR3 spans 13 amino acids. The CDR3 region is CASSLVVEVGYTF. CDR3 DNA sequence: TGTGCCAGCAGCTTAGTGGTGGAGGTTGGCTACACCTTC.

CDR3 sequence reads: CASSREGVGTEAFF. The CDR3 DNA follows: TGTGCCAGCAGCCGGGAAGGGGTCGGCACTGAAGCTTTCTTT. The chain uses TRBV6-6 and TRBJ1-1; a weak D match, TRBD1 (5 bases). The germline V gene has CDR1 MNHNY and CDR2 SVGAGI (reference sequence). The V end was cut by 6 bases, the J end by 4 bases, with 15 bases between. The CDR3 consists of 14 residues.

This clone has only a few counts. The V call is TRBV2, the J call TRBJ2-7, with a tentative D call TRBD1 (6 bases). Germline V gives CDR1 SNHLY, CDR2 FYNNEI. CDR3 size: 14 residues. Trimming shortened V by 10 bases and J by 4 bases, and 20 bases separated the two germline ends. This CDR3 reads CATDTGLVGYEQYF. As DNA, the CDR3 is TGTGCCACCGACACAGGGCTGGTCGGGTACGAGCAGTACTTC.

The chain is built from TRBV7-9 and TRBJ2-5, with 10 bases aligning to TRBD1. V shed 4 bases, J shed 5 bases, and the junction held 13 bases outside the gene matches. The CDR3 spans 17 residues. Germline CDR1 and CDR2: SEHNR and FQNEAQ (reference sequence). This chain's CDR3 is CASSSITGTGVLETQYF. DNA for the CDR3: TGTGCCAGCAGCTCAATCACCGGGACAGGGGTCTTGGAGACCCAGTACTTC.

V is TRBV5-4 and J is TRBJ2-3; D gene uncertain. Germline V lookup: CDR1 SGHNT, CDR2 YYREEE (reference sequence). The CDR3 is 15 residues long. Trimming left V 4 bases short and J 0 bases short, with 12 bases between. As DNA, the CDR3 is TGTGCCAGCAGCCGAGGCAGCCAGAGCACAGATACGCAGTATTTT. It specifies CASSRGSQSTDTQYF.

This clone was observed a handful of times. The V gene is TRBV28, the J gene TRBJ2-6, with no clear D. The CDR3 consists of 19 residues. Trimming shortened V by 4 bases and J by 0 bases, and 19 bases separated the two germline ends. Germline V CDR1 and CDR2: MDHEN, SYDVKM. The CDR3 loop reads CASSSPWAGWSSGANVLTF. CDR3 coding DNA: TGTGCCAGCAGTTCCCCGTGGGCAGGTTGGAGCTCTGGGGCCAACGTCCTGACTTTC.

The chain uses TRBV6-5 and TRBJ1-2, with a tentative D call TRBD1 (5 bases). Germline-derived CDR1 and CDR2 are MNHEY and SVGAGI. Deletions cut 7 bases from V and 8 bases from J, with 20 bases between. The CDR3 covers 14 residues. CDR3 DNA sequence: TGTGCCAGCACCCTCAACCGGGGGGATCACGGCTACACCTTC. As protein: CASTLNRGDHGYTF.

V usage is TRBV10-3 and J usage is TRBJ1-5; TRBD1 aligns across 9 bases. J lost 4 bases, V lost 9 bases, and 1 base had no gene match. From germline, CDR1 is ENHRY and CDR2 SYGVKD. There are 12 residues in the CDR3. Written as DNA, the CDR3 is TGTGCCATGGGACAGGGAAATCAGCCCCAGCATTTT. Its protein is CAMGQGNQPQHF.

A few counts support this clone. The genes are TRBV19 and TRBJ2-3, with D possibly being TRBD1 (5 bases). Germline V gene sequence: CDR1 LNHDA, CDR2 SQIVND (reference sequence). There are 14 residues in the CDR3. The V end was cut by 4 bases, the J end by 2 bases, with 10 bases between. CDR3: CASSTTANTDTQYF. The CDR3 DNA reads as TGTGCCAGTAGTACGACAGCTAACACAGATACGCAGTATTTT.

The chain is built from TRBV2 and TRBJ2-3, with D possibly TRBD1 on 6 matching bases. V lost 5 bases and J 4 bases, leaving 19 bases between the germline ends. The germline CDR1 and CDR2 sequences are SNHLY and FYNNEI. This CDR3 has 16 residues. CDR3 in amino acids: CASSPWQGSDADTQYF. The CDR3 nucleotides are TGTGCCAGCAGTCCCTGGCAGGGGTCAGATGCAGATACGCAGTATTTT.

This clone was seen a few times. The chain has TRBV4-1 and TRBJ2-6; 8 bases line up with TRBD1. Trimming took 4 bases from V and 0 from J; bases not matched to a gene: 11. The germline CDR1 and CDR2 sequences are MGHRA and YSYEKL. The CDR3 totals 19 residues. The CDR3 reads CASSLISAGGRSGANVLTF. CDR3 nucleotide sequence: TGCGCCAGCAGCCTCATTAGCGCAGGGGGCCGCTCTGGGGCCAACGTCCTGACTTTC.

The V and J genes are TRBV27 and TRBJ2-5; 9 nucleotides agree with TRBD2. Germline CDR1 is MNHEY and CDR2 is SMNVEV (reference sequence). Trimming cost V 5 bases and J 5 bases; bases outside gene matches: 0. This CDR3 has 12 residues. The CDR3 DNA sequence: TGTGCCAGCAGTAGCGGGGGGGAGACCCAGTACTTC. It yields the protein CASSSGGETQYF.

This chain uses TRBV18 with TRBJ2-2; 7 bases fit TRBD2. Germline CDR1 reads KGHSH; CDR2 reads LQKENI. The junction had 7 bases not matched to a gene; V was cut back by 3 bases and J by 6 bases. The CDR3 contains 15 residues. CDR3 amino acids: CASSPQLAISGELFF. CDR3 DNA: TGTGCCAGCTCACCGCAACTAGCGATATCCGGGGAGCTGTTTTTT.

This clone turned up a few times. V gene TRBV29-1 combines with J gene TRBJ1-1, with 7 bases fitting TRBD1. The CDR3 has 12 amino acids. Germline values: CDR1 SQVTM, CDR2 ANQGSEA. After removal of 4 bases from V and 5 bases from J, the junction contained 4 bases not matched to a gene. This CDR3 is CSVAGGDTEAFF. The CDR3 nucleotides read TGCAGCGTTGCAGGGGGGGATACTGAAGCTTTCTTT.

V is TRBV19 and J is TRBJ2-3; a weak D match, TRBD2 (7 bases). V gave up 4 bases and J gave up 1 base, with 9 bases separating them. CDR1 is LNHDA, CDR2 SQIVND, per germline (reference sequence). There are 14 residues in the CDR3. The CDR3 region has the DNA TGTGCCAGTAGTACGGGGGGCGGCACAGATACGCAGTATTTT. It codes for CASSTGGGTDTQYF.

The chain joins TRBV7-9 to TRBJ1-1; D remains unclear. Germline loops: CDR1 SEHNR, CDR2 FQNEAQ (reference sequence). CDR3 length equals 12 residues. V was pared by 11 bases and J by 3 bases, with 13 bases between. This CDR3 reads CAGSTGDTEAFF. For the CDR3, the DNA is TGTGCCGGCTCGACCGGGGACACTGAAGCTTTCTTT.